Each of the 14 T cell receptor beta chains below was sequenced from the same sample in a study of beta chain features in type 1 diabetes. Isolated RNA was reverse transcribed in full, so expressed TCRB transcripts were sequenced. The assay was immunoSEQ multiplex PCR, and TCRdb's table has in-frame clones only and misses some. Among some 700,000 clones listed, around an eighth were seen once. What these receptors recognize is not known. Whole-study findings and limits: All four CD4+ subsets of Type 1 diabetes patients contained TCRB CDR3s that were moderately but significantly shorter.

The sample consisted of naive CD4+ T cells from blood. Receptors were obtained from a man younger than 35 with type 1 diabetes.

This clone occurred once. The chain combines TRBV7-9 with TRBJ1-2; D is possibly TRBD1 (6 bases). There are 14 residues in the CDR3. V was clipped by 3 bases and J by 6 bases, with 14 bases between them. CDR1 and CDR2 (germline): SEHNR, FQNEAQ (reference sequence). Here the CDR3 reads CASSFGNRADGYTF. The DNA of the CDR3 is TGTGCCAGCAGCTTCGGTAACAGGGCGGATGGCTACACCTTC. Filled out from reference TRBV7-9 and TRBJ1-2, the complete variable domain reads DTGVSQNPRHKITKRGQNVTFRCDPISEHNRLYWYRQTLGQGPEFLTYFQNEAQLEKSRLLSDRFSAERPKGSFSTLEIQRTEQGDSAMYLCASSFGNRADGYTFGSGTRLTVV.

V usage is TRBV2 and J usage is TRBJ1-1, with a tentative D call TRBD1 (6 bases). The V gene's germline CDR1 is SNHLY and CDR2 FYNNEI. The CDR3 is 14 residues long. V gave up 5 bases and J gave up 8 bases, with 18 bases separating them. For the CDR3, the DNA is TGTGCCAGCAGTAGTGCTGTCGAGGGGGAAGAAGCTTTCTTT. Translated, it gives CASSSAVEGEEAFF.

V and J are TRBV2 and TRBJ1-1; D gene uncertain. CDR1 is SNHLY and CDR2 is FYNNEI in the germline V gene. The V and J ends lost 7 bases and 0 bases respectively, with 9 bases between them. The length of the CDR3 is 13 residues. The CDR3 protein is CASTDPLNTEAFF. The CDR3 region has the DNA TGTGCCAGCACTGACCCGCTGAACACTGAAGCTTTCTTT. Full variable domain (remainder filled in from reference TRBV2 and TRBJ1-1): EPEVTQTPSHQVTQMGQEVILRCVPISNHLYFYWYRQILGQKVEFLVSFYNNEISEKSEIFDDQFSVERPDGSNFTLKIRSTKLEDSAMYFCASTDPLNTEAFFGQGTRLTVV.

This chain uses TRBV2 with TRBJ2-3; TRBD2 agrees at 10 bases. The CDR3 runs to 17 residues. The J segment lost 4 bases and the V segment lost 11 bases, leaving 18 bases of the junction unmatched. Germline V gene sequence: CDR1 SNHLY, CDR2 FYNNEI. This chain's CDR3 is CAGARDSGGPRPDTQYF. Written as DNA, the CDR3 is TGTGCCGGAGCAAGGGATAGCGGGGGGCCACGCCCAGATACGCAGTATTTT.

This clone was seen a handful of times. The CDR3 region has the DNA TGTGCCAGCACCACTAGCTCTCGGGAGCAGTTCTTC. Amino acid sequence: CASTTSSREQFF. The rearrangement joins TRBV6-6 to TRBJ2-1; possibly TRBD2 for D (6 bases). The germline V gene has CDR1 MNHNY and CDR2 SVGAGI (reference sequence). Trimming took off 7 bases at V and 10 bases at J, with 14 bases between the two ends. The CDR3 loop spans 12 amino acids.

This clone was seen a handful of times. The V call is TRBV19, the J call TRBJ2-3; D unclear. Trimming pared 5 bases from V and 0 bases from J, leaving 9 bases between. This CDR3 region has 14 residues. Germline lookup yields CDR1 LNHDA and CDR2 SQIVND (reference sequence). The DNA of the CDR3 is TGTGCCAGTAGTTCAGGTCCAAGCACAGATACGCAGTATTTT. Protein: CASSSGPSTDTQYF. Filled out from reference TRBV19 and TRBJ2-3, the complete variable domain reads DGGITQSPKYLFRKEGQNVTLSCEQNLNHDAMYWYRQDPGQGLRLIYYSQIVNDFQKGDIAEGYSVSREKKESFPLTVTSAQKNPTAFYLCASSSGPSTDTQYFGPGTRLTVL.

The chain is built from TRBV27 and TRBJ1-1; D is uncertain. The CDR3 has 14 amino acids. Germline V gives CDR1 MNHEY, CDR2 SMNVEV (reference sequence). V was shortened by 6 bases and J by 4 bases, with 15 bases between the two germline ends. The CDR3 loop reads CASSPGPRLTEAFF. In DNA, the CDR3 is TGTGCCAGCAGCCCCGGACCGCGGCTCACTGAAGCTTTCTTT.

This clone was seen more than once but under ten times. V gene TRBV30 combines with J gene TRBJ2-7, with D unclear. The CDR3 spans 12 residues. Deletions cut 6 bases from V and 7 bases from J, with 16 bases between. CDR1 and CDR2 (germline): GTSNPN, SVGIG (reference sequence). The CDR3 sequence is CACSEQAIEQYF. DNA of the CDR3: TGTGCCTGTTCCGAGCAGGCTATAGAGCAGTACTTC.

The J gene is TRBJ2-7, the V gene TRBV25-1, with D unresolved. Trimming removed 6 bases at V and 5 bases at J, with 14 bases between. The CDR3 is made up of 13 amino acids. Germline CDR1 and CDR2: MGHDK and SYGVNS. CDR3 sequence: CASSERRAHEQYF. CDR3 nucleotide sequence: TGTGCCAGCAGCGAACGTCGGGCGCACGAGCAGTACTTC.

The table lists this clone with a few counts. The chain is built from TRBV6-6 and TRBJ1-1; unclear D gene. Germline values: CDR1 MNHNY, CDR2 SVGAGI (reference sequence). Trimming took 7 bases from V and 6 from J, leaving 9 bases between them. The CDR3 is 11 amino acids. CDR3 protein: CASTEWSEAFF. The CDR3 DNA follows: TGTGCCAGCACAGAGTGGTCTGAAGCTTTCTTT.

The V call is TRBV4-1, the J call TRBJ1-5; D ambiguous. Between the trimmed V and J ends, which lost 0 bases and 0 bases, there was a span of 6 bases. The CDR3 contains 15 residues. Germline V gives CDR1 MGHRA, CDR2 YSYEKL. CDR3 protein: CASSQDSYSNQPQHF. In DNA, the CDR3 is TGCGCCAGCAGCCAAGATTCGTATAGCAATCAGCCCCAGCATTTT.

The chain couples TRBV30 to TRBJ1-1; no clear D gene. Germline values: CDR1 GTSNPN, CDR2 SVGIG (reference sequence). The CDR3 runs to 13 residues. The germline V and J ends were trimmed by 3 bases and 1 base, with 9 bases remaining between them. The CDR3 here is CAWRGGWNTEAFF. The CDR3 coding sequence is TGTGCCTGGAGAGGAGGATGGAACACTGAAGCTTTCTTT.

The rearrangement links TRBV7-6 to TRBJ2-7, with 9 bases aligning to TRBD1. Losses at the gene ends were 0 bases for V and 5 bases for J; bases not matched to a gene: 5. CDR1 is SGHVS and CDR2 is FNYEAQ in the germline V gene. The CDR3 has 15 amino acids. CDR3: CASSLALTGGHEQYF. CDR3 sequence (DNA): TGTGCCAGCAGCTTAGCTCTTACAGGGGGCCACGAGCAGTACTTC.

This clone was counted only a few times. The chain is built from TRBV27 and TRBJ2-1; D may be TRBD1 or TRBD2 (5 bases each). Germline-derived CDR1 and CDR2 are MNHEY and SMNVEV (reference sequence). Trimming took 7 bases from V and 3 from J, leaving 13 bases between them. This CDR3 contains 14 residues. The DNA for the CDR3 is TGTGCCAGCAACACGGGACGGATCTACAATGAGCAGTTCTTC. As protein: CASNTGRIYNEQFF.